This TCR beta chain emerged from a study of shared clonotypes between healthy human individuals. Sequencing was at deep level. Clones were sequenced by immunoSEQ multiplex PCR, and TCRdb holds only the in-frame ones, with some missing. This table has 450,000 to 650,000 clones, around three quarters appearing once. The CDR3 has 15 amino acids. Germline V gene data show CDR1 as KGHSH and CDR2 as LQKENI. Trimming cost V 1 base and J 6 bases; bases outside gene matches: 3. Sample: PBMCs. The rearrangement links TRBV18 to TRBJ2-1, with 10 bases identical to TRBD2. This TCR was recovered from a woman in her thirties or forties in good health. Some clones in this sample may be carry-over from other donors' samples. DNA for the CDR3: TGTGCCAGCTCACCACAGACTAGCGGGTCCAATGAGCAGTTCTTC. This encodes CASSPQTSGSNEQFF. Supplemented by reference TRBV18 and TRBJ2-1, the full variable domain reads NAGVMQNPRHLVRRRGQEARLRCSPMKGHSHVYWYRQLPEEGLKFMVYLQKENIIDESGMPKERFSAEFPKEGPSILRIQQVVRGDSAAYFCASSPQTSGSNEQFFGPGTRLTVL.